The next 26 T cell receptor beta chains were all read from a single sample in a study of cytomegalovirus exposure and HLA in healthy donors. 13 Jbeta primers and 60 Vbeta primers were used for the PCR. The assay was immunoSEQ multiplex PCR, and TCRdb's table has in-frame clones only and misses some. The sample carries a few hundred thousand clones, around nine tenths recorded once. The sequencing input was PBMCs. The receptors come from a girl aged 2-10 years in good health and CMV-seronegative.

This chain links TRBV30 with TRBJ2-7; 8 bases align to TRBD1. The length of the CDR3 is 13 residues. V was pared by 2 bases and J by 6 bases, with 6 bases of the junction left unmatched. Germline V CDR1 and CDR2: GTSNPN, SVGIG (reference sequence). CDR3 loop: CAWSFSGGREQYF. In DNA form, the CDR3 reads TGTGCCTGGAGTTTCTCAGGGGGCCGCGAGCAGTACTTC.

The gene calls are TRBV6-1 and TRBJ2-1; 7 nucleotides align to TRBD2. Looked up from germline, CDR1 is MNHNS and CDR2 is SASEGT. This CDR3 contains 13 residues. The J segment lost 6 bases and the V segment lost 7 bases, leaving 6 bases of the junction unmatched. The CDR3 coding sequence is TGTGCCAGCAAGCGGGGATCCCCCAATGAGCAGTTCTTC. The encoded protein is CASKRGSPNEQFF.

This chain uses TRBV4-1 with TRBJ1-2; 8 nucleotides align to TRBD1. In germline, CDR1 is MGHRA, CDR2 YSYEKL. V was pared by 5 bases and J by 4 bases, with 9 bases of the junction left unmatched. The CDR3 is made up of 15 amino acids. The CDR3 DNA sequence: TGCGCCAGCAGCGTTACGGACAGGGCAGGCTATGGCTACACCTTC. As protein: CASSVTDRAGYGYTF.

This clone was recorded once. The genes are TRBV19 and TRBJ1-5; the D gene is possibly TRBD1 (5 bases). The CDR3 length is 14 residues. V was pared by 5 bases and J by 11 bases, with 19 bases between. CDR1 is LNHDA and CDR2 is SQIVND in the germline V gene (reference sequence). The CDR3 here is CASSRGRQDGAQHF. Here the CDR3 DNA reads TGTGCCAGTAGTCGGGGGAGGCAAGATGGGGCCCAGCATTTT.

The chain links TRBV5-1 to TRBJ2-5; possibly TRBD2 for D (5 bases). V dropped 5 bases and J dropped 2 bases, with 13 bases sitting between them. The CDR3 runs to 14 residues. Germline CDR1 is SGHRS and CDR2 is YFSETQ. CDR3 in DNA: TGCGCCAGCAGTTCGGAGGTTATGCAAGAGACCCAGTACTTC. Translating gives CASSSEVMQETQYF.

The chain has TRBV2 and TRBJ2-3; 9 nucleotides agree with TRBD2. Per the germline V gene, CDR1 is SNHLY and CDR2 is FYNNEI. This CDR3 region has 17 residues. After removal of 2 bases from V and 1 base from J, the junction contained 7 bases not matched to a gene. This chain's CDR3 is CASSELAGPGGTDTQYF. DNA for the CDR3: TGTGCCAGCAGTGAACTAGCGGGGCCCGGTGGCACAGATACGCAGTATTTT.

V and J are TRBV7-2 and TRBJ2-5; weak D call: TRBD2 (7 bases). The CDR3 loop spans 15 amino acids. Deletions cut 8 bases from V and 7 bases from J, with 23 bases between. Germline V gene lookup returns CDR1 SGHTA and CDR2 FQGNSA. In nucleotides, the CDR3 is TGTGCCAGCGAGGGGGGGCGGGAGAGGGCCGGGACCCAGTACTTC. This translates into CASEGGRERAGTQYF.

The J gene is TRBJ1-6, the V gene TRBV27, with 7 bases that match TRBD1. There are 15 residues in the CDR3. With 6 bases clipped from V and 9 bases from J, the junction kept 11 bases outside the gene matches. Germline V gene data show CDR1 as MNHEY and CDR2 as SMNVEV (reference sequence). CDR3 nucleotides: TGTGCCAGCAGGGGAGCCGACAGGGTAGGTTCACCCCTCCACTTT. This sequence encodes CASRGADRVGSPLHF.

The chain recombines TRBV2 with TRBJ1-5, with D unclear. Germline V gene lookup returns CDR1 SNHLY and CDR2 FYNNEI. The CDR3 totals 14 residues. The V gene lost 6 bases and the J gene lost 4 bases, with 13 bases spanning the gap. The CDR3 DNA follows: TGTGCCAGCAGCGTTACGAGGGCTAATCAGCCCCAGCATTTT. Translating gives CASSVTRANQPQHF. Supplemented by reference TRBV2 and TRBJ1-5, the full variable domain reads EPEVTQTPSHQVTQMGQEVILRCVPISNHLYFYWYRQILGQKVEFLVSFYNNEISEKSEIFDDQFSVERPDGSNFTLKIRSTKLEDSAMYFCASSVTRANQPQHFGDGTRLSIL.

The chain combines TRBV4-2 with TRBJ2-2; TRBD2 is a possible D gene (5 bases). The germline V gene has CDR1 LGHNA and CDR2 YNFKEQ. The CDR3 sequence is 17 residues long. V lost 2 bases, J lost 3 bases, and 16 bases lay in between. DNA for the CDR3: TGTGCCAGCAGCCAAAAGCCCGGGGTGCCGGACACCGGGGAGCTGTTTTTT. Encoded protein: CASSQKPGVPDTGELFF.

This chain links TRBV30 with TRBJ1-2, with D tentatively TRBD1 (5 bases). Trimming removed 4 bases from V and 3 bases from J, with 18 bases in between. This CDR3 has 15 amino acids. CDR1 GTSNPN and CDR2 SVGIG come from the germline V gene (reference sequence). CDR3: CAWKSWRGAYYGYTF. The CDR3 region has the DNA TGTGCCTGGAAGAGCTGGAGGGGAGCTTACTATGGCTACACCTTC.

The rearrangement links TRBV19 to TRBJ1-4; D perhaps matches TRBD1 (5 bases). The ends were cut back, 5 bases at V and 7 bases at J, with 14 bases in the middle. The CDR3 consists of 14 residues. CDR1 LNHDA and CDR2 SQIVND come from the germline V gene (reference sequence). CDR3 sequence (DNA): TGTGCCAGTAGTGTTCAGGGTGGTGGTGAAAAACTGTTTTTT. Translation gives CASSVQGGGEKLFF.

The V and J genes are TRBV7-9 and TRBJ2-5; D is possibly TRBD2 (7 bases). The germline gives CDR1 SEHNR, CDR2 FQNEAQ (reference sequence). Trimming left V 5 bases short and J 4 bases short, with 17 bases between. The CDR3 covers 15 residues. Here the CDR3 reads CASSHGGGGRETQYF. In nucleotides, the CDR3 is TGTGCCAGCAGCCACGGGGGAGGGGGGAGAGAGACCCAGTACTTC.

A single count supports this clone. This rearrangement joins TRBV14 to TRBJ2-1; TRBD1 matches 7 bases. V was clipped by 6 bases and J by 12 bases; unmatched bases: 11. The CDR3 covers 13 residues. CDR1 is SGHDN and CDR2 is FVKESK in the germline V gene. The CDR3 coding sequence is TGTGCCAGCAGGGGACAGACTAATATAGTGCAGTTCTTC. Translating gives CASRGQTNIVQFF.

This clone was recorded only once. V gene TRBV5-6 combines with J gene TRBJ2-1; TRBD2 matches at 9 bases. The CDR3 loop spans 17 amino acids. Germline values: CDR1 SGHDT, CDR2 YYEEEE. The trim removed 4 bases at V and 3 bases at J, leaving 11 bases unmatched. For the CDR3, the DNA is TGTGCCAGCAGCCGACTGGCGGGAGGGAGCGGCTACAATGAGCAGTTCTTC. It codes for CASSRLAGGSGYNEQFF.

The chain employs TRBV18 and TRBJ2-1; TRBD2 matches at 11 bases. The CDR3 loop spans 16 amino acids. V shed 2 bases, J shed 8 bases, and the junction held 8 bases outside the gene matches. CDR1 and CDR2 (germline): KGHSH, LQKENI. CDR3 nucleotides: TGTGCCAGCTCACCAAGACTAGCGGGACCCCCCGATGAGCAGTTCTTC. Translation: CASSPRLAGPPDEQFF.

The chain is built from TRBV7-2 and TRBJ2-2; 9 bases line up with TRBD2. From germline, CDR1 is SGHTA and CDR2 FQGNSA. Germline trimming cut 7 bases from V and 4 bases from J; bases unmatched to any gene: 13. The CDR3 extends over 17 amino acids. CDR3 sequence reads: CASTLVAGVRGTGELFF. In nucleotides, the CDR3 is TGTGCCAGCACCCTAGTAGCGGGAGTTCGGGGCACCGGGGAGCTGTTTTTT.

The genes are TRBV10-1 and TRBJ2-1; 11 bases map to TRBD2. Germline V lookup: CDR1 WNHNN, CDR2 SYGVQD (reference sequence). Trimming took 4 bases from V and 5 from J; bases not matched to a gene: 10. The CDR3 runs to 17 residues. The CDR3 bases are TGCGCCAGCAGTGGGACGGCGGGACTAGCGGTAGACAATGAGCAGTTCTTC. Protein: CASSGTAGLAVDNEQFF.

This rearrangement joins TRBV27 to TRBJ1-1; 11 positions match TRBD1. This CDR3 has 14 amino acids. CDR1 and CDR2 (germline): MNHEY, SMNVEV (reference sequence). The J segment lost 5 bases and the V segment lost 6 bases, leaving 5 bases of the junction unmatched. Here the CDR3 DNA reads TGTGCCAGCAGCACGGGACAGGGGGAGACTGAAGCTTTCTTT. It encodes CASSTGQGETEAFF.

The chain is built from TRBV7-2 and TRBJ2-7; 9 nucleotides align to TRBD1. Germline trimming cut 5 bases from V and 5 bases from J; bases unmatched to any gene: 10. The CDR3 extends over 15 amino acids. Germline V gene data show CDR1 as SGHTA and CDR2 as FQGNSA. The chain's CDR3 is CASSPYRGRPDEQYF. The CDR3 DNA reads as TGTGCCAGCAGCCCATACAGGGGGCGCCCCGACGAGCAGTACTTC.

The genes are TRBV6-5 and TRBJ2-4; TRBD1 matches at 8 bases. The trim removed 5 bases at V and 11 bases at J, leaving 11 bases unmatched. The CDR3 consists of 14 residues. CDR1 and CDR2 (germline): MNHEY, SVGAGI. CDR3 amino acids: CASSESSGGKFQYF. The DNA of the CDR3 is TGTGCCAGCAGTGAATCTTCAGGGGGCAAGTTTCAGTACTTC.

The gene calls are TRBV6-5 and TRBJ2-3; 7 bases line up with TRBD1. V lost 4 bases, J lost 2 bases, and 6 bases stayed unmatched. The CDR3 length is 15 residues. CDR1 is MNHEY and CDR2 is SVGAGI in the germline V gene. CDR3 protein: CASSSPGQPTDTQYF. CDR3 coding DNA: TGTGCCAGCAGTTCCCCGGGACAGCCCACAGATACGCAGTATTTT.

V gene TRBV9 combines with J gene TRBJ2-3; a possible D gene is TRBD1 (6 bases). V lost 0 bases and J 2 bases, leaving 13 bases between the germline ends. CDR3 length: 16 residues. From germline, CDR1 is SGDLS and CDR2 YYNGEE. The CDR3 nucleotides are TGTGCCAGCAGCGTAGCTGCCAGGGGAAACACAGATACGCAGTATTTT. Its translation is CASSVAARGNTDTQYF.

The rearrangement links TRBV29-1 to TRBJ2-3, with 11 bases fitting TRBD2. With 1 base clipped from V and 8 bases from J, the junction kept 2 bases outside the gene matches. This CDR3 is built from 13 residues. Germline-derived CDR1 and CDR2 are SQVTM and ANQGSEA. CDR3 sequence: CSVEVAGGSTQYF. The CDR3 DNA is TGCAGCGTTGAAGTAGCGGGAGGGAGTACGCAGTATTTT.

In its sample, this clone was seen a few times. The rearrangement uses TRBV29-1 and TRBJ2-2; 8 bases fit TRBD2. The CDR3 sequence is 12 residues long. V was pared by 3 bases and J by 6 bases, with 0 bases of the junction left unmatched. Looked up from germline, CDR1 is SQVTM and CDR2 is ANQGSEA. The CDR3: CSVDGGAGELFF. The DNA of the CDR3 is TGCAGCGTTGACGGGGGGGCCGGGGAGCTGTTTTTT.

The V call is TRBV6-6, the J call TRBJ1-5; D perhaps matches TRBD1 (6 bases). V was clipped by 2 bases and J by 6 bases, with 8 bases between them. The CDR3 totals 13 residues. CDR1 MNHNY and CDR2 SVGAGI come from the germline V gene (reference sequence). Written as DNA, the CDR3 is TGTGCCAGCAGTTACCAGGGGAGTCAGCCCCAGCATTTT. Translating gives CASSYQGSQPQHF.